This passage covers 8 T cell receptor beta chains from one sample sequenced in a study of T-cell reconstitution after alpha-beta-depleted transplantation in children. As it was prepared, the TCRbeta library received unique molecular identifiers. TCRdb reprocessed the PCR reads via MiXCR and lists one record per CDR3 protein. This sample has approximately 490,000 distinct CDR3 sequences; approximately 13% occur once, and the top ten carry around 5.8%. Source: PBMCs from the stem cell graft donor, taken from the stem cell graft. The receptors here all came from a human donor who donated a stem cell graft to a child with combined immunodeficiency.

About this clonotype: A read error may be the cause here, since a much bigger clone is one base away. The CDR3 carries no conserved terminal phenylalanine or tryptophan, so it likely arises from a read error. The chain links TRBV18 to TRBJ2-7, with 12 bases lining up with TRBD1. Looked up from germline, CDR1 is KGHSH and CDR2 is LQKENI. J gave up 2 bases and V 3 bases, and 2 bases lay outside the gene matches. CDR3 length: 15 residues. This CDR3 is CASSPGTGGPYEQYC. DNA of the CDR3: TGTGCCAGCTCACCTGGGACAGGGGGCCCCTACGAGCAGTACTGC.

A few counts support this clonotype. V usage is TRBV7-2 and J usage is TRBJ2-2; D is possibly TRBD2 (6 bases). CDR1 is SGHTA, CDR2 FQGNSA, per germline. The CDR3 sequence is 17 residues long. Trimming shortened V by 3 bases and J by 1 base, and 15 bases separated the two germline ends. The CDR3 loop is CASSFRISGVNTGELFF. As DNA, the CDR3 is TGTGCCAGCAGCTTCCGGATTAGCGGAGTGAACACCGGGGAGCTGTTTTTT.

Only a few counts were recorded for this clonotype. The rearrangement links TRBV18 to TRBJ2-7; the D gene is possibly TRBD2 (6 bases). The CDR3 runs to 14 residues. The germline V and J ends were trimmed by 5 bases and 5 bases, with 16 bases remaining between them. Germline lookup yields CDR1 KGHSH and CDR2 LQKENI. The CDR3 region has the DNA TGTGCCAGCTCATCGATCGGGGGTTTGAACGAGCAGTACTTC. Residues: CASSSIGGLNEQYF.

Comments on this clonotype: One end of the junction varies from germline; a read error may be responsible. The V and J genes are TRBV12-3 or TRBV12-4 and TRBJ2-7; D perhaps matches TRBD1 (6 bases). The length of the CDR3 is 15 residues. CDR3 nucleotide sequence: TGTGCCAGCAGTCAAGCACTGACAGGATCCTCCGAGCTGTACTTC. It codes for CASSQALTGSSELYF.

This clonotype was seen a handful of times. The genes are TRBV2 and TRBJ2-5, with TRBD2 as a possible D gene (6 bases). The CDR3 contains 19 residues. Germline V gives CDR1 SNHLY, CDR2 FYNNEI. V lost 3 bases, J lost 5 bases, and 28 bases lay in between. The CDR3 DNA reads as TGTGCCAGCAGTGACGATCCCGTCGCTCCGCAGCCAGGAGGGGAGACCCAGTACTTC. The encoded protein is CASSDDPVAPQPGGETQYF.

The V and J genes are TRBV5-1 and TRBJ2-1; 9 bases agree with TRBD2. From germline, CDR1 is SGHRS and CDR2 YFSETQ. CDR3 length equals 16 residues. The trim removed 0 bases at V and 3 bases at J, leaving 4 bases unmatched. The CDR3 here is CASSLGRGGVYNEQFF. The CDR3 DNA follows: TGCGCCAGCAGCTTGGGACGCGGGGGGGTCTACAATGAGCAGTTCTTC.

CDR3: CSVEGQTGYEQYF. The CDR3, as DNA: TGCAGCGTTGAAGGGCAGACAGGGTACGAGCAGTACTTC. The chain recombines TRBV29-1 with TRBJ2-7; TRBD1 agrees at 7 bases. V lost 1 base and J lost 4; bases outside the gene matches: 4. This CDR3 has 13 residues. Germline CDR1 and CDR2: SQVTM and ANQGSEA.

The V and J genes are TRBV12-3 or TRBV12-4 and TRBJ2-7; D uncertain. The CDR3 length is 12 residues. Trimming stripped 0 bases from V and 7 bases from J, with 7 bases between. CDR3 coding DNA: TGTGCCAGCAGTTTAGCTAGATGGGAGCAGTACTTC. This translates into CASSLARWEQYF.